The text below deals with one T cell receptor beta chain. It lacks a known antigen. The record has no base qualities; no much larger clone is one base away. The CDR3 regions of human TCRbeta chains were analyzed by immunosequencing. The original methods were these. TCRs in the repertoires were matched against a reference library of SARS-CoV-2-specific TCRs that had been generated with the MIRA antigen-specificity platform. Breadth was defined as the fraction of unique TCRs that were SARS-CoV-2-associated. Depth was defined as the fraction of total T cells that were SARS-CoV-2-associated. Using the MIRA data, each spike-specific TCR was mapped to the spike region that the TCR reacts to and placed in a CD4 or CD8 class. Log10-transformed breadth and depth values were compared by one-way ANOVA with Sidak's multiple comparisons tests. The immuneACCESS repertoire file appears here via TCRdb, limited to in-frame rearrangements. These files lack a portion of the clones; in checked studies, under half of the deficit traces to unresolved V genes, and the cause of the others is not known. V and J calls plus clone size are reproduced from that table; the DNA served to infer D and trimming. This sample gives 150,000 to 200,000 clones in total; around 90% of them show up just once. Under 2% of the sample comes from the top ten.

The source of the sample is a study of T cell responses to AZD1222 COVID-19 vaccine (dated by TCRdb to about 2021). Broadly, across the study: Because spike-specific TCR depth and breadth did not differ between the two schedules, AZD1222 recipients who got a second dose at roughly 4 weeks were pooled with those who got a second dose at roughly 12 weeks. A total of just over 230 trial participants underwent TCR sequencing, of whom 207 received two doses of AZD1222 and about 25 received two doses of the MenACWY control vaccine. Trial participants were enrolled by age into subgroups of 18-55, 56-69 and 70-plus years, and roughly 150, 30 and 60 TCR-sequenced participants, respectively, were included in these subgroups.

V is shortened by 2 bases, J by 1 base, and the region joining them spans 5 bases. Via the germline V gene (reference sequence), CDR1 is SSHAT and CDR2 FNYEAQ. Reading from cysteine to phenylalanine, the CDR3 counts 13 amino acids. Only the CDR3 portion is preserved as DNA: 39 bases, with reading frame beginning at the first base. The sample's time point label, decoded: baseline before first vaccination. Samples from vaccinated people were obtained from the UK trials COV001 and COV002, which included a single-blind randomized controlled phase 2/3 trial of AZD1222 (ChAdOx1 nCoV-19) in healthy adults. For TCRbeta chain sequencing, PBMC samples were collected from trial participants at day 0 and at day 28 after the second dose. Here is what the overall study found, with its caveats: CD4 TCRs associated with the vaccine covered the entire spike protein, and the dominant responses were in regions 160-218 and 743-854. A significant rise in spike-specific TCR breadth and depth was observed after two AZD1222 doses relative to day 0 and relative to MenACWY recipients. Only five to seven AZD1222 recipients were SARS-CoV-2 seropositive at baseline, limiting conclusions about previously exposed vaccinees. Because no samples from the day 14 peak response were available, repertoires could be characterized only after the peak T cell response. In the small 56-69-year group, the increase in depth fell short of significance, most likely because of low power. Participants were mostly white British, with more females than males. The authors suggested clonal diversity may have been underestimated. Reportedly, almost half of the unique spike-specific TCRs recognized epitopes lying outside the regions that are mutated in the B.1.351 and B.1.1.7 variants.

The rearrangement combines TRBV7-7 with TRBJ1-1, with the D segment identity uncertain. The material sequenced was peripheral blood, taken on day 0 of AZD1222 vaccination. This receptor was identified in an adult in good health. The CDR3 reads CASSLWENTEAFF. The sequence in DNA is TGTGCCAGCAGCTTATGGGAGAACACTGAAGCTTTCTTT.